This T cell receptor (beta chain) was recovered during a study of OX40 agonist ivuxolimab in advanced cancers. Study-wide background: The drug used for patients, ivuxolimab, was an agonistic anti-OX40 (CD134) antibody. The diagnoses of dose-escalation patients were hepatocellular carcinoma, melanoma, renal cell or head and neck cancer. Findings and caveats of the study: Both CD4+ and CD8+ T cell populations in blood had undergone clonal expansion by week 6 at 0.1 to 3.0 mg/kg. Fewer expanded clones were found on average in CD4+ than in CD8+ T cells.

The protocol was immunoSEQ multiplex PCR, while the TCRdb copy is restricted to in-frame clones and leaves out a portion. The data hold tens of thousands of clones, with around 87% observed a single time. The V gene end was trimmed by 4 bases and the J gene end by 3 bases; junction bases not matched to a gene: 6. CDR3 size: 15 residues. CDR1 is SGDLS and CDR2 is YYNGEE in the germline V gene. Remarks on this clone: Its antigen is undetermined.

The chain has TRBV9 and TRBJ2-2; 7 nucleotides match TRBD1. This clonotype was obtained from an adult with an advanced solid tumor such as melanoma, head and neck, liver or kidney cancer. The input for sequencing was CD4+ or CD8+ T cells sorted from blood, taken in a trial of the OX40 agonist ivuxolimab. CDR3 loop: CASSLTTGDTGELFF. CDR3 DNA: TGTGCCAGCAGCCTCACAACAGGGGACACCGGGGAGCTGTTTTTT. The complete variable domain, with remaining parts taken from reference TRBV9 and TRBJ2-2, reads DSGVTQTPKHLITATGQRVTLRCSPRSGDLSVYWYQQSLDQGLQFLIQYYNGEERAKGNILERFSAQQFPDLHSELNLSSLELGDSALYFCASSLTTGDTGELFFGEGSRLTVL.